The source of this T cell receptor (beta chain) is a study of blood T cell repertoires in COVID-19. Original handling: Reference gene primer amplification gave estimated nucleated cell counts. Clones were sequenced by immunoSEQ multiplex PCR, and TCRdb holds only the in-frame ones, with some missing. The D gene and trimming were derived from the DNA, and the V and J assignments and clone size from that table. The sample records about half a million clones, 80% to 90% being singletons. Ages ranged from about 18 to 89 years, with residence in more than 20 US areas. All recovered Cohort 3 donors got two negative PCRs, got clearance, or saw symptom resolution. Per germline, CDR1 SGDLS and CDR2 YYNGEE. With 3 bases clipped from V and 2 bases from J, the junction kept 1 base outside the gene matches. The CDR3 has 15 residues.

This sequence originates from a woman aged 55-69 years who had recovered from COVID-19. The sample taken for sequencing was PBMCs or T cells enriched from blood (not recorded which). The J gene is TRBJ2-6, the V gene TRBV9, with 8 bases lining up with TRBD1. As DNA, the CDR3 is TGTGCCAGCAGCGCGACAGGGGCTGGGGCCAACGTCCTGACTTTC. Its protein is CASSATGAGANVLTF.